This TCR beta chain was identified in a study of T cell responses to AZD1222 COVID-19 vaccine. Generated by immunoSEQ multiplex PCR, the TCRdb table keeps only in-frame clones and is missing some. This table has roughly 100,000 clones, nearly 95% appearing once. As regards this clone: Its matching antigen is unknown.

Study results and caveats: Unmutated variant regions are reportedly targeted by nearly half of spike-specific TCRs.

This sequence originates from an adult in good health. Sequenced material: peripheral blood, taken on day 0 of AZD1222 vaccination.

Here the CDR3 DNA reads TGTGCCAGCAGTAGGAAAGATACGCAGTATTTT. This gives the protein CASSRKDTQYF. This chain links TRBV28 with TRBJ2-3, with D hard to call. The CDR3 totals 11 residues. CDR1 is MDHEN, CDR2 SYDVKM, per germline. The V end was cut by 5 bases, the J end by 5 bases, with 5 bases between.